This T cell receptor beta chain was documented in a study of T cell responses to AZD1222 COVID-19 vaccine. Overall study results and limits: The sample set comprised mostly white British donors with more females, and clonal diversity was possibly underestimated. Regions 160-218 and 743-854 dominated among vaccine-associated CD4 TCRs spanning spike. Only after the peak T cell response were repertoires sampled.

It was second doses at about 4 or about 12 weeks that were pooled. Germline CDR1 is MNHNY and CDR2 is SVGAGI (reference sequence). CDR3 length: 12 amino acids. V lost 0 bases and J lost 9, with 6 bases in between. Measured with immunoSEQ multiplex PCR; TCRdb has only the in-frame clones, and not every one. The table has some 120,000 clones, around nine tenths seen once. Turning to this clone: The antigen is not known.

This clonotype was obtained from an adult who received the AZD1222 COVID-19 vaccine. The gene calls are TRBV6-6 and TRBJ2-1; D is unresolved. Sample: peripheral blood, taken 28 days after the second AZD1222 dose. The CDR3 sequence is CASSYSNTEQFF. Written as DNA, the CDR3 is TGTGCCAGCAGTTACTCGAATACTGAGCAGTTCTTC.